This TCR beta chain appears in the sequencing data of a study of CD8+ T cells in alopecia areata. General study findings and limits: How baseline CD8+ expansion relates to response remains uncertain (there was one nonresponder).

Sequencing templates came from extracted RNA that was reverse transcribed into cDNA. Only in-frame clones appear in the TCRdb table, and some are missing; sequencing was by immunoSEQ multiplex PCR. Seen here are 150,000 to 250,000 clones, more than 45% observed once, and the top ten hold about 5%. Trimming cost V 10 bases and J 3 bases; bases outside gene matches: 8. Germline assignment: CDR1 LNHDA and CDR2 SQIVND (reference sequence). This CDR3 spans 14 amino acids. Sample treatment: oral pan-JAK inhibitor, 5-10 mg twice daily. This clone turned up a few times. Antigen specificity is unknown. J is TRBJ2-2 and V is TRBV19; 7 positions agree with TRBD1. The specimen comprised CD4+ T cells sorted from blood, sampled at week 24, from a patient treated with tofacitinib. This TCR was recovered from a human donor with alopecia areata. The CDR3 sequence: CATEDRVDTGELFF. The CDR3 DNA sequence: TGTGCCACTGAAGACAGGGTGGACACCGGGGAGCTGTTTTTT.